This T cell receptor (beta chain) was retrieved from a study of blood T cell repertoires in COVID-19. Germline assignment: CDR1 MNHEY and CDR2 SVGAGI. Trimming took 7 bases from V and 3 from J; bases not matched to a gene: 4. The CDR3 runs to 15 residues. Methods used by the authors: From reference gene primer amplification, estimates of nucleated cell counts were derived. Using immunoSEQ multiplex PCR, the repertoire was profiled, and TCRdb retains in-frame clones only, with some absent. V and J calls plus clone size are reproduced from that table; the DNA served to infer D and trimming. The sample shows under 200,000 clones, about 86% of them seen only once.

The TCR was taken from a man aged 50 or older with active or convalescent COVID-19. This chain links TRBV6-5 with TRBJ2-1; 12 bases align to TRBD2. The sample taken for sequencing was peripheral blood. The CDR3 loop reads CASIQTSGGYNEQFF. The CDR3 DNA sequence: TGTGCCAGCATCCAGACTAGCGGGGGCTACAATGAGCAGTTCTTC.